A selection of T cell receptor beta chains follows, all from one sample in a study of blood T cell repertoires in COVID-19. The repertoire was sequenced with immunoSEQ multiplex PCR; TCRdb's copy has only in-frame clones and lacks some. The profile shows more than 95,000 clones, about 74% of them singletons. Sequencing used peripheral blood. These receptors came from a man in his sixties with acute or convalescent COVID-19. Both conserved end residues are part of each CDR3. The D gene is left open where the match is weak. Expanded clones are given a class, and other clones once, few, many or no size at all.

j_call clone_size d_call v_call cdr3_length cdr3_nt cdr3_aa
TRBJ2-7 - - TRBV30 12 TGTGCCTTGCGACTGTTCTCCTACGAGCAGTACTTC CALRLFSYEQYF
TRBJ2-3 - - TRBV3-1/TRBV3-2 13 TGTGCCAGCAGCCAAGTCGGGACAGATACGCAGTATTTT CASSQVGTDTQYF
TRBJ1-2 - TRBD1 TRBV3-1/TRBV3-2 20 TGTGCCAGCAGCCAAGATCCCCTTAGGCAGGGGGCCGAGGTAGTCTATGGCTACACCTTC CASSQDPLRQGAEVVYGYTF
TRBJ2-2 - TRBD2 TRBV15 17 TGTGCCACCAGCAGAGTAGCGGGAGGGCCGAACACCGGGGAGCTGTTTTTT CATSRVAGGPNTGELFF
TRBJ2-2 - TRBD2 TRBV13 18 TGTGCCAGCAGCTTAGCGATCCTAGCGGGGGCTGGCACCGGGGAGCTGTTTTTT CASSLAILAGAGTGELFF
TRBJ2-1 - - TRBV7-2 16 TGTGCCAGCAGGCTAACGACAGGACCCTCCTACAATGAGCAGTTCTTC CASRLTTGPSYNEQFF
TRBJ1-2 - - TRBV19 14 TGTGCCAGTAGCACAAATGGGAGAAACTATGGCTACACCTTC CASSTNGRNYGYTF
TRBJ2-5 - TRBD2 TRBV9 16 TGTGCCAGCAGCCCGGGACTAGCGGGGGTCCAAGAGACCCAGTACTTC CASSPGLAGVQETQYF
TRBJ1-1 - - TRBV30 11 TGTGCCTGCAAGGAGTTTCTACAAGCTTTCTTT CACKEFLQAFF
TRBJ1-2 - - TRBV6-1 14 TGTGCCAGCAGCCATTTAGGACAGACTTATGGCTACACCTTC CASSHLGQTYGYTF
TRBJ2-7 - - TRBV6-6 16 TGTGCCAGCAGTTACAAGTCTGGGTTCGGGGGCTACGAGCAGTACTTC CASSYKSGFGGYEQYF
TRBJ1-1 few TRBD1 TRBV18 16 TGTGCCAGCTCACCCCTAACCGGGACAGGGGTCGATGAAGCTTTCTTT CASSPLTGTGVDEAFF
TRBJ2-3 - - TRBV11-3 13 TGTGCCAGCAGCCTTAGCTCCCCTTATACGCAGTATTTT CASSLSSPYTQYF
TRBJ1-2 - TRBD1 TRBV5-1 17 TGCGCCAGCAGCTTCCCCTCCCAAGCGGGACAGGGGCTTGGCTACACCTTC CASSFPSQAGQGLGYTF
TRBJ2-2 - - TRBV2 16 TGTGCCAGCAGTGAAGGCATAGGGGCCCACACCGGGGAGCTGTTTTTT CASSEGIGAHTGELFF
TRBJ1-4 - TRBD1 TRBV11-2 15 TGTGCCAGCAGCGCGGGACAGTCTTATAATGAAAAACTGTTTTTT CASSAGQSYNEKLFF
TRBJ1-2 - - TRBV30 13 TGTGCCTGGAGTGTACCAGGCCCCTATGGCTACACCTTC CAWSVPGPYGYTF
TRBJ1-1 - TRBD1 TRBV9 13 TGTGCCAGCAGCGGACAGGGACTCACTGAAGCTTTCTTT CASSGQGLTEAFF
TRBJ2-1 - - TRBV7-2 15 TGTGCCAGTATGATAATGACTAGTGTAGTATATGAGCAGTTCTTC CASMIMTSVVYEQFF
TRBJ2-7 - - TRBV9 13 TGTGCCAGCAGCCGCCCAGGGGGGCTCGAGCAGTACTTC CASSRPGGLEQYF
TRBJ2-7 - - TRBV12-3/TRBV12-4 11 TGTGCCAGCAGTCAGGGTTACGAGCAGTACTTC CASSQGYEQYF
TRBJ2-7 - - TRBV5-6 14 TGTGCCAGCAGCTTTGGTACAATCTCCTACGAGCAGTACTTC CASSFGTISYEQYF
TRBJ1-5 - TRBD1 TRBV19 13 TGTGCCAGTAGTCCTGAGGGGGCTAGGCCCCAGCATTTT CASSPEGARPQHF
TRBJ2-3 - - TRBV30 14 TGTGCCTGGAGTGTTAGCGGCAGCACAGATACGCAGTATTTT CAWSVSGSTDTQYF
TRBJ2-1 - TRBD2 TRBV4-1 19 TGCGCCAGCAGCCAAGTCCAGGGACTAGCGGGAGGGCCGGGCGATGAGCAGTTCTTC CASSQVQGLAGGPGDEQFF
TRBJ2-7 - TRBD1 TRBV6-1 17 TGTGCCAGCAGTGAGGGACAGGGGCCTTATAGCTCCTACGAGCAGTACTTC CASSEGQGPYSSYEQYF